Presented here are 20 T cell receptor beta chains from one specimen sequenced in a study of blood T cells in healthy people across ages. The authors ran a second PCR of roughly 6 to 12 cycles using a sample-barcoded 5' primer and a J-beta primer mix. In TCRdb, the 5' RACE reads were re-called with MiXCR into one record per CDR3 protein. The sample shows approximately 690,000 distinct CDR3 sequences, 35% to 50% of them seen only once. The sequencing sample was made of blood. The receptors originated from a man older than 75 in good health.

The chain joins TRBV7-9 to TRBJ1-5; a weak D match, TRBD1 (6 bases). The CDR3 length is 17 residues. The V end lost 0 bases, the J end lost 0 bases, and 12 bases lay between the germline ends. CDR1 and CDR2 from the germline V gene are SEHNR and FQNEAQ (reference sequence). The CDR3 region has the DNA TGTGCCAGCAGCTTAGCGTTTAAGGGGGTTAGCAATCAGCCCCAGCATTTT. Protein product: CASSLAFKGVSNQPQHF.

The chain employs TRBV20-1 and TRBJ2-3; 8 nucleotides line up with TRBD2. The V gene's germline CDR1 is DFQATT and CDR2 SNEGSKA (reference sequence). V was pared by 3 bases and J by 6 bases, with 20 bases of the junction left unmatched. This CDR3 is 18 amino acids long. In nucleotides, the CDR3 is TGCAGTGCTAGGTTTAGCGGGAAAATGGGGCTATCTTGGGATACGCAGTATTTT. Its translation is CSARFSGKMGLSWDTQYF.

This clonotype occurred a few times. The V gene is TRBV12-3 or TRBV12-4, the J gene TRBJ2-1, with 9 bases lining up with TRBD1. This CDR3 contains 15 residues. J gave up 5 bases and V 6 bases, and 8 bases lay outside the gene matches. For the CDR3, the DNA is TGTGCCAGCAGACATACGGGACAGGGCCACAATGAGCAGTTCTTC. Residues: CASRHTGQGHNEQFF.

Concerning this clonotype itself: Relative to the germline gene, one junction end is altered; a read error may explain this. The chain couples TRBV5-1 to TRBJ2-3, with D possibly TRBD2 on 5 matching bases. CDR1 SGHRS and CDR2 YFSETQ come from the germline V gene. This CDR3 has 15 amino acids. The CDR3 nucleotides are TGCGCCAGCAGCTTGGCGCCGGGAACTCCCGATATGCAGTATTTT. It is translated as CASSLAPGTPDMQYF.

This clonotype was seen a handful of times. At one end the junction does not follow the germline gene, possibly because of a read error. This rearrangement joins TRBV6-1 to TRBJ1-6, with no clear D. CDR3 length equals 16 residues. The germline gives CDR1 MNHNS, CDR2 SASEGT. The CDR3: CASREESTVLNSPLHF. The CDR3 DNA sequence: TGTGCCAGCAGAGAAGAATCGACGGTTCTCAATTCACCCCTCCACTTT.

The sample holds a few counts of this clonotype. This chain links TRBV14 with TRBJ1-1, with 7 bases identical to TRBD1. V shed 4 bases, J shed 6 bases, and the junction held 5 bases outside the gene matches. Per the germline V gene, CDR1 is SGHDN and CDR2 is FVKESK. CDR3 length: 13 residues. CDR3 protein: CASSPRGAAEAFF. The DNA of the CDR3 is TGTGCCAGCAGCCCCAGGGGGGCCGCTGAAGCTTTCTTT.

This clonotype has more than one count but fewer than ten. The chain carries TRBV24-1 and TRBJ2-7; D unresolved. V was cut by 1 base and J by 9 bases, with 6 bases left in between. CDR1 KGHDR and CDR2 SFDVKD come from the germline V gene. The CDR3 consists of 11 residues. CDR3 protein: CATSDFEPQYF. CDR3 DNA: TGTGCCACCAGTGATTTCGAACCGCAGTACTTC.

The rearrangement links TRBV20-1 to TRBJ2-5; D gene uncertain. The CDR3 runs to 12 residues. The V gene lost 3 bases and the J gene lost 0 bases, with 5 bases spanning the gap. Germline lookup yields CDR1 DFQATT and CDR2 SNEGSKA (reference sequence). CDR3 coding DNA: TGCAGTGCTAGTTTCGACCAAGAGACCCAGTACTTC. Amino acids: CSASFDQETQYF.

This clonotype was found once. The J gene is TRBJ2-5, the V gene TRBV4-2, with 8 bases aligning to TRBD1. The germline V gene has CDR1 LGHNA and CDR2 YNFKEQ. The CDR3 covers 17 residues. The J segment lost 11 bases and the V segment lost 0 bases, leaving 17 bases of the junction unmatched. CDR3 sequence reads: CASSQDVRQGQYNEQYF. CDR3 bases: TGTGCCAGCAGCCAAGATGTGCGACAGGGGCAGTACAATGAGCAGTACTTC.

The chain couples TRBV3-1 to TRBJ2-5, with TRBD2 matching over 7 bases. Germline V CDR1 and CDR2: LGHDT, YNNKEL (reference sequence). The CDR3 contains 19 residues. V was pared by 5 bases and J by 4 bases, with 22 bases of the junction left unmatched. CDR3 nucleotides: TGTGCCAGCAGCTCCAAAGGAAGTGGCCAGCGGGGAGTATCAGAGACCCAGTACTTC. Translated: CASSSKGSGQRGVSETQYF.

This clonotype was seen more than once but under ten times. The chain recombines TRBV7-9 with TRBJ1-2; no clear D gene. Germline-derived CDR1 and CDR2 are SEHNR and FQNEAQ (reference sequence). Trimming removed 1 base from V and 8 bases from J, with 11 bases in between. This CDR3 has 13 amino acids. As DNA, the CDR3 is TGTGCCAGCAGCTTAGAGGGCAGTGGAGGCTACACCTTC. Protein product: CASSLEGSGGYTF. The complete variable domain, with remaining parts taken from reference TRBV7-9 and TRBJ1-2, reads DTGVSQNPRHKITKRGQNVTFRCDPISEHNRLYWYRQTLGQGPEFLTYFQNEAQLEKSRLLSDRFSAERPKGSFSTLEIQRTEQGDSAMYLCASSLEGSGGYTFGSGTRLTVV.

The V and J genes are TRBV27 and TRBJ2-1; 7 bases are a match to TRBD2. This CDR3 region has 13 residues. The trim removed 3 bases at V and 10 bases at J, leaving 6 bases unmatched. The germline V gene has CDR1 MNHEY and CDR2 SMNVEV (reference sequence). The DNA for the CDR3 is TGTGCCAGCAGTTTGTGGGAGGGCCGCGAGCAGTTCTTC. As protein: CASSLWEGREQFF.

This chain connects TRBV6-5 to TRBJ2-5; 7 bases are a match to TRBD1. The J call may be faulty, since TRBJ2-7 better matches the DNA end. Germline loops: CDR1 MNHEY, CDR2 SVGAGI. The CDR3 extends over 15 amino acids. The CDR3 loop is CASSYSRSGGYEQYF. CDR3 in DNA: TGTGCCAGCAGTTACTCGCGGTCAGGGGGTTACGAGCAGTACTTC.

This chain links TRBV6-2 or TRBV6-3 with TRBJ2-3; 12 bases map to TRBD2. Germline V gene lookup returns CDR1 MNHEY and CDR2 SVGEGT. J gave up 6 bases and V 6 bases, and 7 bases lay outside the gene matches. The CDR3 has 15 amino acids. CDR3 nucleotide sequence: TGTGCCAGCAGCCTGACCGGGACTAGCGGGGATACGCAGTATTTT. Translation: CASSLTGTSGDTQYF.

The chain employs TRBV4-2 and TRBJ2-7; D gene uncertain. Germline CDR1 reads LGHNA; CDR2 reads YNFKEQ. Trimming stripped 2 bases from V and 4 bases from J, with 15 bases between. The CDR3 length is 15 residues. The CDR3 loop reads CASSQPTPDLYEQYF. The CDR3 bases are TGTGCCAGCAGCCAACCTACCCCAGACTTATACGAGCAGTACTTC.

The chain has TRBV29-1 and TRBJ2-7, with D tentatively TRBD2 (6 bases). Per the germline V gene, CDR1 is SQVTM and CDR2 is ANQGSEA. Trimming shortened V by 8 bases and J by 3 bases, and 14 bases separated the two germline ends. This CDR3 contains 12 residues. CDR3 amino acids: CSSGSGSYEQYF. The CDR3, as DNA: TGCAGCAGCGGGTCCGGGAGCTACGAGCAGTACTTC.

The chain couples TRBV6-2 or TRBV6-3 to TRBJ2-1; D uncertain. Trimming cost V 2 bases and J 6 bases, with 11 bases left between them. CDR1 and CDR2 from the germline V gene are MNHEY and SVGEGT. This CDR3 comprises 14 residues. The CDR3 region is CASSYTAVGNEQFF. As DNA, the CDR3 is TGTGCCAGCAGTTACACGGCAGTGGGCAATGAGCAGTTCTTC.

V is TRBV14 and J is TRBJ1-4; the D gene is possibly TRBD1 (6 bases). The germline V gene encodes CDR1 SGHDN and CDR2 FVKESK. Trimming shortened V by 1 base and J by 5 bases, and 11 bases separated the two germline ends. The CDR3 totals 15 residues. CDR3 amino acids: CASSQGTVQNEKLFF. The CDR3 bases are TGTGCCAGCAGCCAAGGGACAGTTCAAAATGAAAAACTGTTTTTT.

This clonotype came up a few times. This rearrangement joins TRBV29-1 to TRBJ1-2; TRBD1 matches 7 bases. The CDR3 runs 13 residues. Germline V gene lookup returns CDR1 SQVTM and CDR2 ANQGSEA. Germline trimming cut 5 bases from V and 7 bases from J; bases unmatched to any gene: 10. The CDR3 DNA follows: TGCAGCGTTCTCACAGGGGCTTCGGGTGGCTACACCTTC. Amino acid sequence: CSVLTGASGGYTF.

The J gene is TRBJ2-3, the V gene TRBV5-4; tentatively, D is TRBD1 (5 bases). The ends were cut back, 4 bases at V and 1 base at J, with 16 bases in the middle. Germline CDR1 and CDR2: SGHNT and YYREEE (reference sequence). The CDR3 runs 16 residues. Written as DNA, the CDR3 is TGTGCCAGCAGCGGAACAGGTTGGAAGGGCACAGATACGCAGTATTTT. Its translation is CASSGTGWKGTDTQYF.